Presented here are 28 T cell receptor beta chains from one specimen sequenced in a study of cytomegalovirus exposure and HLA in healthy donors (dated by TCRdb to about 2017). The library was prepared using the immunoSEQ multiplex PCR assay. For the multiplex PCR, a mixture combining 60 forward primers for TCR Vbeta segments and 13 reverse primers for TCR Jbeta segments was used. TCRdb holds this immuneACCESS table with in-frame rearrangements only. Some clones are missing; in checked studies, unresolved V genes explain under half, and the rest has no known cause. This sample is represented by over 70,000 clones; 70% to 85% of them were singletons. 20% to 25% of the sample is in the top ten clones. Sequences were obtained from PBMCs. The receptor set was obtained from a man in his thirties or forties in good health and CMV-seropositive.

This clone was recorded only once. This rearrangement joins TRBV27 to TRBJ1-1; D ambiguous. Germline lookup yields CDR1 MNHEY and CDR2 SMNVEV (reference sequence). The V end was cut by 5 bases, the J end by 1 base, with 17 bases between. The CDR3 is 16 amino acids. The CDR3 spells CASSLRWAGSNTEAFF. The DNA of the CDR3 is TGTGCCAGCAGTCTAAGGTGGGCAGGTTCGAACACTGAAGCTTTCTTT.

The V gene is TRBV2, the J gene TRBJ1-2; D unresolved. The germline V gene has CDR1 SNHLY and CDR2 FYNNEI. CDR3 size: 14 residues. V was trimmed by 6 bases and J by 7 bases, leaving 18 bases between them. CDR3: CASRADATSSGYTF. CDR3 in DNA: TGTGCCAGCAGAGCGGATGCTACGAGTAGTGGCTACACCTTC.

The chain recombines TRBV5-6 with TRBJ1-1; D not resolved. V was clipped by 0 bases and J by 4 bases, with 10 bases between them. The CDR3 is 14 amino acids. Looked up from germline, CDR1 is SGHDT and CDR2 is YYEEEE. The CDR3 here is CASSLDPEGTEAFF. The CDR3 bases are TGTGCCAGCAGCTTGGATCCCGAGGGCACTGAAGCTTTCTTT.

The V call is TRBV27, the J call TRBJ1-6, with D possibly TRBD1 on 5 matching bases. Germline V gives CDR1 MNHEY, CDR2 SMNVEV (reference sequence). Trimming cost V 8 bases and J 3 bases, with 11 bases left between them. This CDR3 is 14 amino acids long. The CDR3 DNA follows: TGTGCCAGCGGGGGGAGCAACTATAATTCACCCCTCCACTTT. Translation: CASGGSNYNSPLHF.

The V gene is TRBV9, the J gene TRBJ2-5; 15 bases align to TRBD2. Unmatched junction bases numbered 8, after V lost 4 bases and J lost 4 bases. The CDR3 extends over 17 amino acids. Germline assignment: CDR1 SGDLS and CDR2 YYNGEE. Written as DNA, the CDR3 is TGTGCCAGCAGCCTGGGACTAGCGGGGGGCGGGGGAGAGACCCAGTACTTC. Translated, it gives CASSLGLAGGGGETQYF.

This clone has just one count. This chain links TRBV6-1 with TRBJ1-5; D not resolved. CDR3 size: 12 residues. V shed 2 bases and J shed 5 bases, with 4 bases lying between them. CDR1 is MNHNS, CDR2 SASEGT, per germline. The CDR3 sequence: CASSEYHQPQHF. CDR3 sequence (DNA): TGTGCCAGCAGTGAATATCATCAGCCCCAGCATTTT.

The chain recombines TRBV7-3 with TRBJ2-2, with D maybe TRBD2 (6 bases). The V gene lost 2 bases and the J gene lost 1 base, with 8 bases spanning the gap. Germline V gene data show CDR1 as SGHTA and CDR2 as FQGTGA. The CDR3 covers 15 residues. The CDR3 DNA reads as TGTGCCAGCAGCTTATCCGGGGGGAACACCGGGGAGCTGTTTTTT. Amino acids: CASSLSGGNTGELFF.

This chain connects TRBV5-1 to TRBJ2-7, with TRBD1 matching over 10 bases. Trimming took 4 bases from V and 2 from J; bases not matched to a gene: 3. Germline CDR1 is SGHRS and CDR2 is YFSETQ. This CDR3 contains 14 residues. The CDR3 DNA sequence: TGCGCCAGCAGCCCCGGGACAGGGGCCTACGAGCAGTACTTC. Amino acid sequence: CASSPGTGAYEQYF.

The V call is TRBV27, the J call TRBJ2-2; D perhaps matches TRBD1 (6 bases). CDR1 is MNHEY and CDR2 is SMNVEV in the germline V gene (reference sequence). V was trimmed by 6 bases and J by 4 bases, leaving 18 bases between them. This CDR3 is built from 16 residues. The CDR3 here is CASRLGSRTATGELFF. The DNA for the CDR3 is TGTGCCAGCAGGCTGGGCTCAAGGACAGCCACCGGGGAGCTGTTTTTT.

The chain is built from TRBV4-1 and TRBJ1-5; TRBD1 is a possible D gene (6 bases). CDR1 is MGHRA and CDR2 is YSYEKL in the germline V gene. The CDR3 totals 14 residues. V lost 3 bases and J 2 bases, leaving 8 bases between the germline ends. The CDR3 DNA sequence: TGCGCCAGCAGCCAGGCAGGGGGCAATCAGCCCCAGCATTTT. Translated, it gives CASSQAGGNQPQHF.

The CDR3 DNA reads as TGCGCCAGCAGCCTATCCGCAGGGGCAGAGACCCAGTACTTC. It translates to CASSLSAGAETQYF. The chain is built from TRBV5-1 and TRBJ2-5; TRBD1 is a possible D gene (6 bases). The CDR3 loop spans 14 amino acids. V was trimmed by 4 bases and J by 4 bases, leaving 14 bases between them. CDR1 is SGHRS, CDR2 YFSETQ, per germline.

V is TRBV29-1 and J is TRBJ2-7, with 9 bases fitting TRBD2. The V and J ends lost 7 bases and 1 base, in that order; junction bases with no gene match: 11. The CDR3 contains 15 residues. Germline V gene lookup returns CDR1 SQVTM and CDR2 ANQGSEA. The CDR3 spells CSALKETSGSYEQYF. CDR3 DNA: TGCAGCGCCCTTAAGGAGACTAGCGGATCCTACGAGCAGTACTTC.

This clone was seen once. J is TRBJ1-1 and V is TRBV2; D gene uncertain. The CDR3 is 12 amino acids. Between the trimmed V and J ends, which lost 6 bases and 1 base, there was a span of 6 bases. Germline CDR1 and CDR2: SNHLY and FYNNEI. The CDR3 sequence is CASREENTEAFF. Here the CDR3 DNA reads TGTGCCAGCAGGGAGGAGAACACTGAAGCTTTCTTT.

V and J are TRBV2 and TRBJ2-1; a weak D match, TRBD2 (6 bases). Germline V gene sequence: CDR1 SNHLY, CDR2 FYNNEI. The CDR3 spans 14 residues. V lost 11 bases and J 0 bases, leaving 14 bases between the germline ends. CDR3 region: CAFLTGDSYNEQFF. CDR3 DNA sequence: TGTGCCTTTCTCACGGGGGACTCCTACAATGAGCAGTTCTTC.

Only one count was recorded for this clone. V gene TRBV6-4 combines with J gene TRBJ2-7, with 7 positions matching TRBD1. The J segment lost 3 bases and the V segment lost 0 bases, leaving 11 bases of the junction unmatched. The CDR3 covers 17 residues. Looked up from germline, CDR1 is MRHNA and CDR2 is SNTAGT. CDR3 region: CASSDSLAGGLVYEQYF. In DNA form, the CDR3 reads TGTGCCAGCAGTGACTCATTGGCAGGGGGTCTCGTCTACGAGCAGTACTTC.

Concerning this clone itself: This specimen includes other DNA sequences encoding the same CDR3. The J gene is TRBJ2-1, the V gene TRBV19; D ambiguous. Deletions cut 3 bases from V and 1 base from J, with 10 bases between. CDR1 is LNHDA, CDR2 SQIVND, per germline (reference sequence). CDR3 length: 15 residues. CDR3 DNA: TGTGCCAGTAGTATCCTAGTGGTTTCCTACAATGAGCAGTTCTTC. Its translation: CASSILVVSYNEQFF. The whole variable domain, filled in from reference TRBV19 and TRBJ2-1, reads DGGITQSPKYLFRKEGQNVTLSCEQNLNHDAMYWYRQDPGQGLRLIYYSQIVNDFQKGDIAEGYSVSREKKESFPLTVTSAQKNPTAFYLCASSILVVSYNEQFFGPGTRLTVL.

The V call is TRBV28, the J call TRBJ1-1; 8 nucleotides align to TRBD1. The CDR3 totals 13 residues. Germline CDR1 and CDR2: MDHEN and SYDVKM. V gave up 6 bases and J gave up 6 bases; unmatched junction bases: 6. The CDR3 is CASRTHRGAEAFF. DNA for the CDR3: TGTGCCAGCAGAACGCACAGGGGGGCTGAAGCTTTCTTT.

V usage is TRBV10-2 and J usage is TRBJ1-2; a possible D gene is TRBD1 (5 bases). V was pared by 2 bases and J by 2 bases, with 6 bases between. The germline V gene encodes CDR1 WSHSY and CDR2 SAAADI. This CDR3 has 13 amino acids. CDR3 sequence reads: CASSERQNYGYTF. For the CDR3, the DNA is TGCGCCAGCAGTGAGCGACAGAACTATGGCTACACCTTC.

The CDR3 DNA is TGCGCCAGCAGCCCGTTGATTGGGGAGATGAACACTGAAGCTTTCTTT. It encodes CASSPLIGEMNTEAFF. The chain carries TRBV5-1 and TRBJ1-1; D is undetermined. Germline lookup yields CDR1 SGHRS and CDR2 YFSETQ. The CDR3 is made up of 16 amino acids. Trimming took off 4 bases at V and 0 bases at J, with 16 bases between the two ends. Using reference TRBV5-1 and TRBJ1-1 for the parts outside the CDR3, the full variable domain is KAGVTQTPRYLIKTRGQQVTLSCSPISGHRSVSWYQQTPGQGLQFLFEYFSETQRNKGNFPGRFSGRQFSNSRSEMNVSTLELGDSALYLCASSPLIGEMNTEAFFGQGTRLTVV.

This chain uses TRBV14 with TRBJ2-1; D is possibly TRBD2 (6 bases). The V and J ends lost 0 bases and 8 bases respectively, with 8 bases between them. Germline V gives CDR1 SGHDN, CDR2 FVKESK. The CDR3 totals 13 residues. CDR3 coding DNA: TGTGCCAGCAGCCAAGAACTAGCCGATGAGCAGTTCTTC. Translating it yields CASSQELADEQFF.

V and J are TRBV5-4 and TRBJ1-4; 10 bases are a match to TRBD1. Germline V gene sequence: CDR1 SGHNT, CDR2 YYREEE (reference sequence). With 0 bases clipped from V and 8 bases from J, the junction kept 4 bases outside the gene matches. The CDR3 loop spans 15 amino acids. The CDR3 loop is CASSLGQGAREKLFF. CDR3 nucleotide sequence: TGTGCCAGCAGCTTGGGACAGGGGGCGCGAGAAAAACTGTTTTTT.

This clone occurred a few times. The rearrangement joins TRBV28 to TRBJ1-1, with 8 bases lining up with TRBD1. The CDR3 is 15 amino acids. Germline CDR1 reads MDHEN; CDR2 reads SYDVKM. Unmatched junction bases numbered 7, after V lost 7 bases and J lost 0 bases. The CDR3: CASNPGTGLNTEAFF. Written as DNA, the CDR3 is TGTGCCAGCAACCCAGGGACAGGACTGAACACTGAAGCTTTCTTT.

This clone was seen only once. This chain joins TRBV5-1 and TRBJ2-2, with TRBD1 as a possible D gene (5 bases). Germline CDR1 reads SGHRS; CDR2 reads YFSETQ. V lost 4 bases to trimming and J lost 1 base, with 8 bases between them. This CDR3 is 14 amino acids long. This CDR3 reads CASSGQGNTGELFF. CDR3 sequence (DNA): TGCGCCAGCAGCGGTCAGGGGAACACCGGGGAGCTGTTTTTT. The variable domain in full, completed from reference TRBV5-1 and TRBJ2-2, reads KAGVTQTPRYLIKTRGQQVTLSCSPISGHRSVSWYQQTPGQGLQFLFEYFSETQRNKGNFPGRFSGRQFSNSRSEMNVSTLELGDSALYLCASSGQGNTGELFFGEGSRLTVL.

The V call is TRBV4-3, the J call TRBJ1-5; D remains unclear. Trimming removed 1 base from V and 0 bases from J, with 7 bases in between. The CDR3 is made up of 15 amino acids. Germline CDR1 LGHNA, CDR2 YSLEER. The chain's CDR3 is CASSQVRDSNQPQHF. The CDR3, as DNA: TGCGCCAGCAGCCAAGTGCGGGATAGCAATCAGCCCCAGCATTTT.

The J gene is TRBJ2-2, the V gene TRBV6-6; D remains ambiguous. CDR3 length: 14 amino acids. V was trimmed by 2 bases and J by 4 bases, leaving 8 bases between them. Germline CDR1 is MNHNY and CDR2 is SVGAGI (reference sequence). DNA for the CDR3: TGTGCCAGCAGTTACGCGCCCGGCACCGGGGAGCTGTTTTTT. This translates into CASSYAPGTGELFF.

The J gene is TRBJ2-3, the V gene TRBV6-5; 8 positions agree with TRBD2. The CDR3 runs to 13 residues. Unmatched junction bases numbered 2, after V lost 5 bases and J lost 4 bases. Looked up from germline, CDR1 is MNHEY and CDR2 is SVGAGI. The CDR3 DNA reads TGTGCCAGCAGTCGGGGGGGCCCAGATACGCAGTATTTT. Translation: CASSRGGPDTQYF.

This clone was seen a few times. The chain is built from TRBV15 and TRBJ2-7; D is perhaps TRBD2 (5 bases). CDR3 length: 13 residues. Germline CDR1 reads LNHNV; CDR2 reads YYDKDF (reference sequence). V lost 10 bases and J lost 3, with 16 bases in between. The CDR3 spells CAIGRGKLYEQYF. CDR3 nucleotides: TGTGCCATTGGGAGAGGGAAGCTCTACGAGCAGTACTTC.

The CDR3 sequence: CASINRDRAYNEQFF. CDR3 DNA: TGTGCCAGCATTAACCGGGACAGGGCCTACAATGAGCAGTTCTTC. The chain links TRBV6-1 to TRBJ2-1; the match to TRBD1 covers 9 bases. The CDR3 is 15 residues long. Germline values: CDR1 MNHNS, CDR2 SASEGT. Trimming cost V 7 bases and J 2 bases; bases outside gene matches: 6.